This TCR beta chain is drawn from a study of T cell responses to AZD1222 COVID-19 vaccine. V gave up 6 bases and J gave up 7 bases; unmatched junction bases: 10. The CDR3 consists of 15 residues. Germline values: CDR1 MDHEN, CDR2 SYDVKM. Libraries were prepared by immunoSEQ multiplex PCR; TCRdb keeps only in-frame clonotypes and omits some of them. The data show some 130,000 clones, with approximately 94% seen just once and 3.1% held by the top ten. In the case of this clone: Antigen: not known.

Overall study findings and caveats: Unmutated variant regions reportedly attract nearly half of all spike-specific TCRs. A rise in Spike-specific TCR breadth and depth followed two AZD1222 doses. Seropositive at baseline were only a handful of AZD1222 recipients.

The chain joins TRBV28 to TRBJ2-1; 9 positions match TRBD2. The receptor was isolated from an adult in good health. The specimen comprised peripheral blood, sampled on day 0 of AZD1222 vaccination. CDR3 in amino acids: CASSPGGGRANEQFF. CDR3 DNA sequence: TGTGCCAGCAGCCCCGGTGGCGGGAGGGCAAATGAGCAGTTCTTC. The variable domain in full, completed from reference TRBV28 and TRBJ2-1, reads DVKVTQSSRYLVKRTGEKVFLECVQDMDHENMFWYRQDPGLGLRLIYFSYDVKMKEKGDIPEGYSVSREKKERFSLILESASTNQTSMYLCASSPGGGRANEQFFGPGTRLTVL.